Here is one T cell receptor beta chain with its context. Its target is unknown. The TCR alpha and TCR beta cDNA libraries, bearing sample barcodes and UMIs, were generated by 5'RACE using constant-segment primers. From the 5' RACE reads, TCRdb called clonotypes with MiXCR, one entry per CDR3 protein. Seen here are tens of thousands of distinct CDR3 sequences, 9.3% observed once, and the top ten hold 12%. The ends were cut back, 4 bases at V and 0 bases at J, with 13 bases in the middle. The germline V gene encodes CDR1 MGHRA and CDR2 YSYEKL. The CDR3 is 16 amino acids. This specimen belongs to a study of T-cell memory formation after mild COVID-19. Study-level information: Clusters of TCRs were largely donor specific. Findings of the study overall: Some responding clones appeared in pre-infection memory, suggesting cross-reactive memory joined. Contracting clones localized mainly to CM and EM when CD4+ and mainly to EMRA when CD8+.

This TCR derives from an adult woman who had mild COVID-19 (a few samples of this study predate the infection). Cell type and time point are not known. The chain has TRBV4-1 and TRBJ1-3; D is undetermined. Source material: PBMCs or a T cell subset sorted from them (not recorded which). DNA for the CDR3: TGCGCCAGCAGCCCACCGCCTCCCTTCTCTGGAAACACCATATATTTT. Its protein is CASSPPPPFSGNTIYF.